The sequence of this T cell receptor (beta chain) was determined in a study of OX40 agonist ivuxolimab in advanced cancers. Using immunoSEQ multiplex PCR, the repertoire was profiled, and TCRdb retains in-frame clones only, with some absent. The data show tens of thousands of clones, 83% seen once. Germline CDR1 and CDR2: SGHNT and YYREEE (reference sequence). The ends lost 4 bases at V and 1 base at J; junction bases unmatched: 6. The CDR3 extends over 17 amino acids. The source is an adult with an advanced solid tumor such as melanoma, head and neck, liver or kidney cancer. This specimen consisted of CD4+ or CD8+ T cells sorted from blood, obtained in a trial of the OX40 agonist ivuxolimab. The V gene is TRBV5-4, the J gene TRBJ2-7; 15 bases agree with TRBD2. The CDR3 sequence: CASSPPGTSGRSYEQYF. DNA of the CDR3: TGTGCCAGCAGCCCCCCCGGGACTAGCGGGAGGTCCTACGAGCAGTACTTC. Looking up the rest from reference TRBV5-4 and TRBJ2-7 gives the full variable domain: ETGVTQSPTHLIKTRGQQVTLRCSSQSGHNTVSWYQQALGQGPQFIFQYYREEENGRGNFPPRFSGLQFPNYSSELNVNALELDDSALYLCASSPPGTSGRSYEQYFGPGTRLTVT.